These 25 T cell receptor beta chains share one sample of origin, sequenced in a study of cytomegalovirus exposure and HLA in healthy donors. The PCR was carried out with 60 Vbeta primers and 13 Jbeta primers. The method was immunoSEQ multiplex PCR; TCRdb's version includes in-frame clones alone and lacks a portion of them. The sample has about 110,000 clones, 55% to 85% seen once. The sequenced material came from PBMCs. These receptors were taken from a man aged 30 to 39 in good health and CMV-seronegative.

The CDR3: CASSVGAGSSGANVLTF. CDR3 DNA: TGTGCCAGCAGCGTAGGCGCGGGGTCCTCTGGGGCCAACGTCCTGACTTTC. V gene TRBV9 combines with J gene TRBJ2-6; possible D gene TRBD2, 6 bases. V shed 0 bases and J shed 0 bases, with 10 bases lying between them. The germline V gene encodes CDR1 SGDLS and CDR2 YYNGEE. The CDR3 is made up of 17 amino acids. The whole variable domain, remainder taken from reference TRBV9 and TRBJ2-6, is DSGVTQTPKHLITATGQRVTLRCSPRSGDLSVYWYQQSLDQGLQFLIQYYNGEERAKGNILERFSAQQFPDLHSELNLSSLELGDSALYFCASSVGAGSSGANVLTFGAGSRLTVL.

The chain couples TRBV27 to TRBJ1-6, with D perhaps TRBD1 (6 bases). The CDR3 totals 14 residues. Germline V CDR1 and CDR2: MNHEY, SMNVEV (reference sequence). Trimming left V 6 bases short and J 7 bases short, with 13 bases between. In DNA form, the CDR3 reads TGTGCCAGCAGAACAACAGGGCCCAATTCACCCCTCCACTTT. Amino acid sequence: CASRTTGPNSPLHF.

V usage is TRBV28 and J usage is TRBJ1-5; 7 bases are shared with TRBD1. Germline loops: CDR1 MDHEN, CDR2 SYDVKM. V was clipped by 5 bases and J by 2 bases; unmatched bases: 9. The CDR3 loop spans 16 amino acids. The DNA of the CDR3 is TGTGCCAGCAGTACAACAGGGGTCTCCGGCAATCAGCCCCAGCATTTT. As protein: CASSTTGVSGNQPQHF. The whole variable domain, filled in from reference TRBV28 and TRBJ1-5, reads DVKVTQSSRYLVKRTGEKVFLECVQDMDHENMFWYRQDPGLGLRLIYFSYDVKMKEKGDIPEGYSVSREKKERFSLILESASTNQTSMYLCASSTTGVSGNQPQHFGDGTRLSIL.

The V and J genes are TRBV11-2 and TRBJ1-1; D gene unclear. The germline V gene has CDR1 SGHAT and CDR2 FQNNGV. V was shortened by 6 bases and J by 0 bases, with 8 bases between the two germline ends. This CDR3 contains 13 residues. The CDR3 loop reads CASRPQMNTEAFF. DNA of the CDR3: TGTGCCAGCAGACCCCAGATGAACACTGAAGCTTTCTTT. Full variable domain (rest looked up from reference TRBV11-2 and TRBJ1-1): EAGVAQSPRYKIIEKRQSVAFWCNPISGHATLYWYQQILGQGPKLLIQFQNNGVVDDSQLPKDRFSAERLKGVDSTLKIQPAKLEDSAVYLCASRPQMNTEAFFGQGTRLTVV.

This clone was recorded once. V gene TRBV11-2 combines with J gene TRBJ2-5; 14 nucleotides match TRBD2. Germline CDR1 reads SGHAT; CDR2 reads FQNNGV. The CDR3 runs to 15 residues. After removal of 5 bases from V and 4 bases from J, the junction contained 3 bases not matched to a gene. The CDR3 loop is CASSPGLAGGETQYF. CDR3 sequence (DNA): TGTGCCAGCAGCCCAGGACTAGCGGGGGGAGAGACCCAGTACTTC.

Only a few counts were recorded for this clone. The chain joins TRBV19 to TRBJ2-5; TRBD2 aligns across 8 bases. The germline CDR1 and CDR2 sequences are LNHDA and SQIVND (reference sequence). There are 15 residues in the CDR3. V was clipped by 3 bases and J by 0 bases; unmatched bases: 3. In DNA, the CDR3 is TGTGCCAGTAGTATCGAGACTAGCGACCAAGAGACCCAGTACTTC. Translated, it gives CASSIETSDQETQYF.

This clone has at least ten counts. The chain employs TRBV4-2 and TRBJ1-6, with a possible D match to TRBD1 (6 bases). Germline assignment: CDR1 LGHNA and CDR2 YNFKEQ. CDR3 length: 18 amino acids. V was pared by 8 bases and J by 8 bases, with 28 bases between. The CDR3 is CASSERMDSSTRDSPLHF. The CDR3 DNA follows: TGTGCCAGCTCCGAACGTATGGACAGCTCCACGCGGGATTCACCCCTCCACTTT.

V gene TRBV6-1 combines with J gene TRBJ1-5; a weak D match, TRBD1 (5 bases). The CDR3 runs 14 residues. Germline assignment: CDR1 MNHNS and CDR2 SASEGT. V was shortened by 4 bases and J by 7 bases, with 14 bases between the two germline ends. The CDR3 protein is CASSVLPGNQPQHF. The CDR3 coding sequence is TGTGCCAGCAGTGTCCTCCCAGGGAACCAGCCCCAGCATTTT.

J is TRBJ2-3 and V is TRBV7-9, with 11 bases lining up with TRBD1. This CDR3 has 16 amino acids. V trimming: 2 bases; J trimming: 4 bases; junction bases outside the gene matches: 5. From germline, CDR1 is SEHNR and CDR2 FQNEAQ (reference sequence). The chain's CDR3 is CASSLRGQGVADTQYF. The CDR3 bases are TGTGCCAGCAGCTTAAGGGGACAGGGGGTCGCAGATACGCAGTATTTT.

With regard to this clone: Its ends do not fully match the called genes, so a read error is possible. This chain links TRBV7-9 with TRBJ2-7, with a possible D match to TRBD1 (5 bases). Germline assignment: CDR1 SEHNR and CDR2 FQNEAQ (reference sequence). The CDR3 totals 11 residues. Here the CDR3 reads CSSSLPGQGHF. The CDR3 nucleotides read TGTTCCAGCAGCTTACCCGGACAAGGACACTTC. Full variable domain (rest looked up from reference TRBV7-9 and TRBJ2-7): DTGVSQNPRHKITKRGQNVTFRCDPISEHNRLYWYRQTLGQGPEFLTYFQNEAQLEKSRLLSDRFSAERPKGSFSTLEIQRTEQGDSAMYLCSSSLPGQGHFGPGTRLTVT.

The V gene is TRBV30, the J gene TRBJ2-5; 8 bases are shared with TRBD2. CDR3 size: 14 residues. Germline trimming cut 1 base from V and 6 bases from J; bases unmatched to any gene: 7. The germline V gene has CDR1 GTSNPN and CDR2 SVGIG (reference sequence). The CDR3 region has the DNA TGTGCCTGGAGTGAAGCAGCGGGGGCCCAGACCCAGTACTTC. Its protein product is CAWSEAAGAQTQYF. Variable domain in full (rest from reference TRBV30 and TRBJ2-5): SQTIHQWPATLVQPVGSPLSLECTVEGTSNPNLYWYRQAAGRGLQLLFYSVGIGQISSEVPQNLSASRPQDRQFILSSKKLLLSDSGFYLCAWSEAAGAQTQYFGPGTRLLVL.

This clone was seen a single time. This chain joins TRBV5-1 and TRBJ1-3; possibly TRBD1 for D (6 bases). Germline lookup yields CDR1 SGHRS and CDR2 YFSETQ. V lost 4 bases, J lost 0 bases, and 8 bases lay in between. The CDR3 consists of 14 residues. CDR3 sequence: CASSPQGSGNTIYF. As DNA, the CDR3 is TGCGCCAGCAGCCCACAGGGCTCTGGAAACACCATATATTTT.

This clone was recorded a few times. The chain recombines TRBV4-1 with TRBJ1-6; maybe TRBD1 (5 bases). Germline V gene lookup returns CDR1 MGHRA and CDR2 YSYEKL. This CDR3 contains 17 residues. The germline V and J ends were trimmed by 1 base and 6 bases, with 16 bases remaining between them. The CDR3 region is CASSQVDMGLVNSPLHF. The CDR3 nucleotides are TGCGCCAGCAGCCAAGTCGATATGGGACTTGTTAATTCACCCCTCCACTTT.

Only one count was recorded for this clone. The chain carries TRBV28 and TRBJ2-7; 8 bases are shared with TRBD1. The CDR3 is 14 amino acids. The V segment lost 3 bases and the J segment 2 bases; nucleotides outside the gene matches: 3. CDR1 is MDHEN, CDR2 SYDVKM, per germline. CDR3 DNA: TGTGCCAGCAGTTTGGGGACAGGCGCCTACGAGCAGTACTTC. It yields the protein CASSLGTGAYEQYF.

This clone was observed once. This rearrangement joins TRBV5-1 to TRBJ1-1; 12 bases are a match to TRBD1. Germline V gene lookup returns CDR1 SGHRS and CDR2 YFSETQ. This CDR3 is built from 15 residues. J lost 1 base, V lost 4 bases, and 2 bases had no gene match. CDR3 in DNA: TGCGCCAGCAGCGCGGGACAGGGGGCGAACACTGAAGCTTTCTTT. Protein: CASSAGQGANTEAFF.

The chain is built from TRBV30 and TRBJ2-7; 10 bases agree with TRBD2. Germline CDR1 reads GTSNPN; CDR2 reads SVGIG (reference sequence). V trimming: 3 bases; J trimming: 7 bases; junction bases outside the gene matches: 9. The CDR3 has 14 amino acids. CDR3 in DNA: TGTGCCTGGAGGAGCGGGAGGGCCCTCGAGGAGCAGTACTTC. The encoded protein is CAWRSGRALEEQYF.

The V gene is TRBV4-1, the J gene TRBJ2-4; possible D gene TRBD1, 6 bases. Trimming took 0 bases from V and 0 from J, leaving 15 bases between them. Germline loops: CDR1 MGHRA, CDR2 YSYEKL. The CDR3 runs 18 residues. The CDR3 is CASSQDWAGVLAKNIQYF. In nucleotides, the CDR3 is TGCGCCAGCAGCCAAGATTGGGCAGGGGTACTAGCCAAAAACATTCAGTACTTC.

The CDR3: CASSERLAGGNEQYF. The CDR3 DNA reads as TGTGCCAGCAGCGAACGACTAGCGGGAGGAAACGAGCAGTACTTC. The chain uses TRBV9 and TRBJ2-7; 13 bases fit TRBD2. The CDR3 extends over 15 amino acids. V lost 3 bases and J lost 5; bases outside the gene matches: 5. From germline, CDR1 is SGDLS and CDR2 YYNGEE. The whole variable domain, filled in from reference TRBV9 and TRBJ2-7, reads DSGVTQTPKHLITATGQRVTLRCSPRSGDLSVYWYQQSLDQGLQFLIQYYNGEERAKGNILERFSAQQFPDLHSELNLSSLELGDSALYFCASSERLAGGNEQYFGPGTRLTVT.

This clone was seen once. The chain joins TRBV10-3 to TRBJ1-1; weak D call: TRBD1 (5 bases). The CDR3 loop spans 14 amino acids. Trimming removed 3 bases at V and 1 base at J, with 9 bases between. Germline V gene data show CDR1 as ENHRY and CDR2 as SYGVKD. The CDR3 nucleotides are TGTGCCATCAGTGACGGCCAGGGGAACACTGAAGCTTTCTTT. Translated, it gives CAISDGQGNTEAFF.

This clone came up a few times. The chain links TRBV29-1 to TRBJ1-1; D is uncertain. Germline V lookup: CDR1 SQVTM, CDR2 ANQGSEA. The V gene lost 7 bases and the J gene lost 0 bases, with 12 bases spanning the gap. This CDR3 is 13 amino acids long. In DNA, the CDR3 is TGCAGCGCTTTACGGTCCATGAACACTGAAGCTTTCTTT. This codes for CSALRSMNTEAFF.

This chain connects TRBV9 to TRBJ2-1; maybe TRBD2 (6 bases). Trimming removed 3 bases from V and 6 bases from J, with 13 bases in between. CDR1 is SGDLS and CDR2 is YYNGEE in the germline V gene. This CDR3 contains 14 residues. CDR3 nucleotides: TGTGCCAGCAGCGGACTAGTGGGAGGCAATGAGCAGTTCTTC. This translates into CASSGLVGGNEQFF. Combining the CDR3 with reference TRBV9 and TRBJ2-1 gives the whole variable domain DSGVTQTPKHLITATGQRVTLRCSPRSGDLSVYWYQQSLDQGLQFLIQYYNGEERAKGNILERFSAQQFPDLHSELNLSSLELGDSALYFCASSGLVGGNEQFFGPGTRLTVL.

This chain uses TRBV5-6 with TRBJ2-7, with 9 bases aligning to TRBD1. Per germline, CDR1 SGHDT and CDR2 YYEEEE. This CDR3 region has 18 residues. V lost 1 base to trimming and J lost 0 bases; unmatched junction nucleotides: 11. The CDR3 is CASSLTDRGQGISYEQYF. The DNA of the CDR3 is TGTGCCAGCAGCTTGACAGACCGGGGACAGGGAATCTCCTACGAGCAGTACTTC.

This chain links TRBV9 with TRBJ2-7; 8 bases align to TRBD1. Germline V gene lookup returns CDR1 SGDLS and CDR2 YYNGEE. Unmatched junction bases numbered 5, after V lost 0 bases and J lost 3 bases. The CDR3 totals 15 residues. The CDR3: CASSVGTGTGYEQYF. DNA of the CDR3: TGTGCCAGCAGCGTAGGAACCGGGACAGGCTACGAGCAGTACTTC.

This clone came up once. The genes are TRBV2 and TRBJ1-5; D is unclear. The CDR3 has 15 amino acids. Germline CDR1 is SNHLY and CDR2 is FYNNEI. The V gene lost 6 bases and the J gene lost 2 bases, with 14 bases spanning the gap. The CDR3 reads CASSPAGIGNQPQHF. The DNA of the CDR3 is TGTGCCAGCAGCCCGGCAGGAATTGGCAATCAGCCCCAGCATTTT.

J is TRBJ1-6 and V is TRBV6-4; D gene uncertain. Germline loops: CDR1 MRHNA, CDR2 SNTAGT. The length of the CDR3 is 13 residues. Trimming shortened V by 6 bases and J by 7 bases, and 10 bases separated the two germline ends. The CDR3 sequence is CASRPSLNSPLHF. DNA of the CDR3: TGTGCCAGCAGACCGAGCCTAAATTCACCCCTCCACTTT.